This is a list of T cell receptor beta chains from one sample in a study of blood T cells in healthy people across ages. TCRdb re-derived calls from the 5' RACE reads in MiXCR, one entry per CDR3 protein. The table has roughly 1 million distinct CDR3 sequences, 25% seen once. The same data also went into a second study, on T cells of mothers and their children.

Sequencing was carried out using blood. All receptors come from a girl under 10 years old in good health. Each CDR3 is given with its conserved first and last residue. A D gene is named only where the DNA matches it firmly. Clone size is not always given. Where it is, it says once, few, many or a class for expanded clones.

v_call	cdr3_length	d_call	j_call	clone_size	cdr3_aa	cdr3_nt
TRBV6-6	14	.	TRBJ1-4	.	CASQLGGQGEKLFF	TGTGCCAGTCAACTCGGGGGGCAAGGTGAAAAACTGTTTTTT
TRBV19	12	.	TRBJ1-4	few	CASTGSGEKLFF	TGTGCCAGTACAGGGTCAGGTGAAAAACTGTTTTTT
TRBV18	14	.	TRBJ1-1	.	CASSPLGADTEAFF	TGTGCCAGCTCACCTCTAGGGGCGGACACTGAAGCTTTCTTT
TRBV12-3/TRBV12-4	15	.	TRBJ2-5	.	CASSFTSRGQETQYF	TGTGCCAGCAGTTTTACCTCGCGAGGGCAGGAGACCCAGTACTTC
TRBV20-1	17	TRBD2	TRBJ2-1	.	CSARGSLAGVDLDEQFF	TGCAGTGCTAGAGGATCCCTAGCGGGAGTCGACTTGGATGAGCAGTTCTTC
TRBV15	15	.	TRBJ2-7	few	CATSRDRGFPSEQYF	TGTGCCACCAGCAGAGATAGGGGGTTTCCTAGTGAGCAGTACTTC
TRBV10-3	15	.	TRBJ2-7	few	CATIDWTGQTYEQYF	TGTGCCACCATTGACTGGACGGGACAAACCTACGAGCAGTACTTC
TRBV29-1	11	.	TRBJ1-2	.	CSVAPGGGYTF	TGCAGCGTTGCCCCGGGTGGGGGCTACACCTTC
TRBV29-1	12	TRBD2	TRBJ2-5	many	CSVSGGQETQYF	TGCAGCGTTAGCGGGGGGCAAGAGACCCAGTACTTC
TRBV29-1	12	.	TRBJ1-1	.	CSVAPRNTEAFF	TGCAGCGTTGCTCCCCGGAACACTGAAGCTTTCTTT
TRBV7-2	15	TRBD2	TRBJ2-5	.	CTSSLQAGEEETQYF	TGTACCAGCAGCTTACAAGCGGGAGAGGAAGAGACCCAGTACTTC
TRBV29-1	14	TRBD2	TRBJ2-5	few	CSVRSNLRGGTQYF	TGCAGCGTCCGATCCAACTTGCGGGGGGGGACCCAGTACTTC
TRBV11-2	16	TRBD1	TRBJ2-1	.	CASSFTGVYSYNEQFF	TGTGCCAGCAGCTTTACAGGGGTCTATTCCTACAATGAGCAGTTCTTC
TRBV20-1	13	TRBD1	TRBJ2-7	.	CSAYPGGGYEQYF	TGCAGTGCTTACCCAGGGGGCGGGTACGAGCAGTACTTC
TRBV3-1	17	.	TRBJ2-2	few	CASTANKYDRNTGELFF	TGTGCCAGCACCGCCAATAAATACGATCGGAACACCGGGGAGCTGTTTTTT
TRBV14	13	.	TRBJ2-5	once	CASSQVSKGRPYF	TGTGCCAGCAGCCAAGTCAGTAAAGGGCGTCCGTACTTC
TRBV28	13	.	TRBJ1-5	few	CASSRTEEQPQHF	TGTGCCAGCAGTCGCACAGAGGAGCAGCCCCAGCATTTT
TRBV20-1	11	.	TRBJ1-4	once	CSGSISEKLFF	TGCAGTGGCAGCATTAGTGAAAAACTGTTTTTT
TRBV4-1	16	TRBD2	TRBJ2-1	few	CASSHLGAAGVNEQFF	TGCGCCAGCAGCCATCTGGGTGCAGCGGGGGTCAATGAGCAGTTCTTC
TRBV11-3	14	TRBD1	TRBJ2-7	.	CASSSYRTGSEQYF	TGTGCCAGCAGCTCCTACAGGACAGGGTCCGAGCAGTACTTC
TRBV20-1	12	.	TRBJ2-7	few	CSGDRGAYEQYF	TGCAGTGGGGATAGGGGGGCCTACGAGCAGTACTTC
TRBV12-3/TRBV12-4	12	.	TRBJ1-2	.	CASQTVGHGYTF	TGTGCCAGTCAGACGGTGGGTCATGGCTACACCTTC
TRBV7-2	15	.	TRBJ2-5	.	CASSFYGGRGETQYF	TGTGCCAGCAGCTTTTACGGGGGCCGAGGGGAGACCCAGTACTTC
TRBV24-1	15	.	TRBJ1-5	few	CATSETGLGNQPQHF	TGTGCCACCAGTGAAACAGGGTTGGGCAATCAGCCCCAGCATTTT
TRBV6-6	13	.	TRBJ1-4	few	CASSRQINEKLFF	TGTGCCAGCAGCCGTCAGATAAATGAAAAACTGTTTTTT
TRBV5-6	13	.	TRBJ1-1	few	CASSYGTHTEAFF	TGTGCCAGCAGCTACGGGACCCACACTGAAGCTTTCTTT
TRBV5-1	19	.	TRBJ2-5	.	CASSLEGGIPTTHQETQYF	TGCGCCAGCAGCTTGGAGGGGGGAATCCCCACAACCCATCAAGAGACCCAGTACTTC
TRBV28	14	.	TRBJ1-6	.	CASSLIGGFSPLHF	TGTGCCAGCAGTTTAATAGGGGGGTTTTCACCCCTCCACTTT
TRBV11-2	11	.	TRBJ2-1	many	CASSSMDEQFF	TGTGCCAGCAGCTCGATGGATGAGCAGTTCTTC
TRBV12-3/TRBV12-4	16	TRBD1	TRBJ1-5	.	CASSLDRGASNQPQHF	TGTGCCAGCAGTTTAGACAGGGGCGCTAGCAATCAGCCCCAGCATTTT